This T cell receptor beta chain comes out of a study of blood T cells in healthy people across ages. Germline values: CDR1 SGHTA, CDR2 FQGNSA. V lost 5 bases to trimming and J lost 3 bases, with 25 bases between them. The CDR3 extends over 18 amino acids. A second PCR, run for roughly 7 to 12 cycles, used a sample-barcoded 5' primer plus a J-beta primer mix. TCRdb re-analysed the 5' RACE reads in MiXCR, keeping a single row per CDR3 protein. The table includes about 780,000 distinct CDR3 sequences, around 45% detected once. The chain has TRBV7-2 and TRBJ1-1, with D possibly TRBD1 on 5 matching bases. The TCR originated in a man at least 80 years old in good health. Sequenced material: blood. CDR3 region: CASSRRPQGRVKDTEAFF. The CDR3 nucleotides read TGTGCCAGCAGCCGACGTCCGCAGGGTAGGGTTAAGGACACTGAAGCTTTCTTT.